Listed below are T cell receptor beta chains from one sample, sequenced in a study of T cells in Graves' hyperthyroidism and ophthalmopathy. TCRdb used MiXCR to reprocess the multiplex PCR reads, holding one entry per CDR3 protein. Of more than 550,000 distinct CDR3 sequences listed, about 45% are singletons. The specimen sequenced was peripheral blood or thyroid tissue (not recorded which). These receptors all come from an adult man with Graves' disease, either hyperthyroidism or ophthalmopathy (not recorded which). The CDR3 runs from the conserved cysteine through the conserved F or W. The D gene is left open where the match is weak. Only part of the rows carry a size: once, few, many, or a class if the clone is expanded.

TRBV7-3	-	-	TRBJ1-6	CASSSGSISPLHF	TGTGCCAGCAGCTCAGGGTCCATCTCACCCCTCCACTTT
TRBV20-1	few	-	TRBJ2-7	CSASPGASLNYEQYF	TGCAGTGCTAGCCCAGGGGCCTCTCTTAACTACGAGCAGTACTTC
TRBV13	many	-	TRBJ2-7	CASSAIGTIYEQYF	TGTGCCAGCAGCGCGATCGGGACAATTTACGAGCAGTACTTC
TRBV7-3	-	-	TRBJ1-1	CASSFNTDTEAFF	TGTGCCAGCAGCTTCAATACGGACACTGAAGCTTTCTTT
TRBV24-1	many	TRBD1	TRBJ2-2	CATSDPGQGNTGELFF	TGTGCCACCAGTGACCCTGGACAGGGGAACACCGGGGAGCTGTTTTTT
TRBV2	-	-	TRBJ1-6	CASRQTVGSSSYNSPLHF	TGTGCCAGCAGACAAACAGTGGGATCAAGCTCCTATAATTCACCCCTCCACTTT
TRBV7-8	-	-	TRBJ1-1	CASSPRFRVPAFF	TGTGCCAGCAGCCCCCGCTTCAGGGTCCCAGCTTTCTTT
TRBV9	-	-	TRBJ1-2	CASSQDGTQPNGYTF	TGTGCCAGCAGCCAAGATGGTACACAGCCCAATGGCTACACCTTC
TRBV12-3/TRBV12-4	-	-	TRBJ1-1	CASSFTGAFF	TGTGCCAGCAGTTTTACAGGGGCTTTCTTT
TRBV7-3	few	TRBD1	TRBJ1-4	CASSRGRGFSTNEKLFF	TGTGCCAGCAGCCGCGGCAGGGGGTTCTCAACTAATGAAAAACTGTTTTTT
TRBV24-1	few	-	TRBJ1-4	CATSDPREAATREKLFF	TGTGCCACCAGTGATCCCAGGGAGGCCGCTACTAGGGAAAAACTGTTTTTT
TRBV7-2	few	-	TRBJ2-7	CASSLAGQPYEQYF	TGTGCCAGCAGCTTAGCCGGACAGCCCTACGAGCAGTACTTC
TRBV9	-	TRBD1	TRBJ2-7	CASSGRGDRGDYEQYF	TGTGCCAGCAGCGGAAGGGGGGACAGGGGGGACTACGAGCAGTACTTC
TRBV6-1	-	TRBD2	TRBJ2-5	CASSEPGGPGETQYF	TGTGCCAGCAGTGAACCGGGGGGGCCGGGAGAGACCCAGTACTTC
TRBV5-1	few	TRBD1	TRBJ2-7	CASSQVGQGTYEQYF	TGCGCCAGCAGCCAAGTCGGACAGGGGACCTACGAGCAGTACTTC
TRBV7-9	many	-	TRBJ1-2	CASSFGSTNYGYTF	TGTGCCAGCAGCTTCGGGTCGACTAACTATGGCTACACCTTC
TRBV5-1	many	TRBD1	TRBJ1-6	CASSLEAGGVNSPLHF	TGCGCCAGCAGCTTGGAGGCAGGGGGCGTTAATTCACCCCTCCACTTT
TRBV19	-	-	TRBJ1-5	CASSMRAGGVGNQPQHF	TGTGCCAGTAGTATGCGGGCCGGGGGGGTGGGCAATCAGCCCCAGCATTTT